The present T cell receptor beta chain was sequenced within a study of shared clonotypes between healthy human individuals. Findings of the study overall: An effect of sequencing depth on clonotype sharing among donors was expected.

Trimming stripped 3 bases from V and 3 bases from J, with 15 bases between. Germline assignment: CDR1 SGDLS and CDR2 YYNGEE. The CDR3 length is 15 residues. Assay: immunoSEQ multiplex PCR; the TCRdb copy retains only in-frame clones and omits some. The sample consists of about 480,000 clones, about four fifths of them appearing once. This clone was observed a few times. Its antigen is as yet unknown. Sequenced sample: PBMCs. The J gene is TRBJ1-1, the V gene TRBV9; possibly TRBD1 for D (5 bases). The sequence derives from a woman aged 35 to 49 in good health. Some clones in this sample may be carry-over from other donors' samples. The CDR3 sequence is CASSEGPGGDTEAFF. In DNA form, the CDR3 reads TGTGCCAGCAGCGAGGGTCCGGGGGGTGACACTGAAGCTTTCTTT.